This T cell receptor (beta chain) stems from a study of Ad26.COV2.S vaccination and SARS-CoV-2 variants. The CDR3 loop spans 17 amino acids. Per germline, CDR1 LNHDA and CDR2 SQIVND (reference sequence). Between the trimmed V and J ends, which lost 1 base and 0 bases, there was a span of 14 bases. Assay: immunoSEQ multiplex PCR; the TCRdb copy retains only in-frame clones and omits some. The sample yields about 350,000 clones, around 92% seen once. The starting material was peripheral blood, obtained after recovery from COVID-19. This TCR derives from a human donor who had recovered from COVID-19. The genes are TRBV19 and TRBJ2-3; D might be TRBD2 (5 bases). CDR3 sequence (DNA): TGTGCCAGTAGTATAGCGGGAACTGAAACTAGCACAGATACGCAGTATTTT. It codes for CASSIAGTETSTDTQYF.